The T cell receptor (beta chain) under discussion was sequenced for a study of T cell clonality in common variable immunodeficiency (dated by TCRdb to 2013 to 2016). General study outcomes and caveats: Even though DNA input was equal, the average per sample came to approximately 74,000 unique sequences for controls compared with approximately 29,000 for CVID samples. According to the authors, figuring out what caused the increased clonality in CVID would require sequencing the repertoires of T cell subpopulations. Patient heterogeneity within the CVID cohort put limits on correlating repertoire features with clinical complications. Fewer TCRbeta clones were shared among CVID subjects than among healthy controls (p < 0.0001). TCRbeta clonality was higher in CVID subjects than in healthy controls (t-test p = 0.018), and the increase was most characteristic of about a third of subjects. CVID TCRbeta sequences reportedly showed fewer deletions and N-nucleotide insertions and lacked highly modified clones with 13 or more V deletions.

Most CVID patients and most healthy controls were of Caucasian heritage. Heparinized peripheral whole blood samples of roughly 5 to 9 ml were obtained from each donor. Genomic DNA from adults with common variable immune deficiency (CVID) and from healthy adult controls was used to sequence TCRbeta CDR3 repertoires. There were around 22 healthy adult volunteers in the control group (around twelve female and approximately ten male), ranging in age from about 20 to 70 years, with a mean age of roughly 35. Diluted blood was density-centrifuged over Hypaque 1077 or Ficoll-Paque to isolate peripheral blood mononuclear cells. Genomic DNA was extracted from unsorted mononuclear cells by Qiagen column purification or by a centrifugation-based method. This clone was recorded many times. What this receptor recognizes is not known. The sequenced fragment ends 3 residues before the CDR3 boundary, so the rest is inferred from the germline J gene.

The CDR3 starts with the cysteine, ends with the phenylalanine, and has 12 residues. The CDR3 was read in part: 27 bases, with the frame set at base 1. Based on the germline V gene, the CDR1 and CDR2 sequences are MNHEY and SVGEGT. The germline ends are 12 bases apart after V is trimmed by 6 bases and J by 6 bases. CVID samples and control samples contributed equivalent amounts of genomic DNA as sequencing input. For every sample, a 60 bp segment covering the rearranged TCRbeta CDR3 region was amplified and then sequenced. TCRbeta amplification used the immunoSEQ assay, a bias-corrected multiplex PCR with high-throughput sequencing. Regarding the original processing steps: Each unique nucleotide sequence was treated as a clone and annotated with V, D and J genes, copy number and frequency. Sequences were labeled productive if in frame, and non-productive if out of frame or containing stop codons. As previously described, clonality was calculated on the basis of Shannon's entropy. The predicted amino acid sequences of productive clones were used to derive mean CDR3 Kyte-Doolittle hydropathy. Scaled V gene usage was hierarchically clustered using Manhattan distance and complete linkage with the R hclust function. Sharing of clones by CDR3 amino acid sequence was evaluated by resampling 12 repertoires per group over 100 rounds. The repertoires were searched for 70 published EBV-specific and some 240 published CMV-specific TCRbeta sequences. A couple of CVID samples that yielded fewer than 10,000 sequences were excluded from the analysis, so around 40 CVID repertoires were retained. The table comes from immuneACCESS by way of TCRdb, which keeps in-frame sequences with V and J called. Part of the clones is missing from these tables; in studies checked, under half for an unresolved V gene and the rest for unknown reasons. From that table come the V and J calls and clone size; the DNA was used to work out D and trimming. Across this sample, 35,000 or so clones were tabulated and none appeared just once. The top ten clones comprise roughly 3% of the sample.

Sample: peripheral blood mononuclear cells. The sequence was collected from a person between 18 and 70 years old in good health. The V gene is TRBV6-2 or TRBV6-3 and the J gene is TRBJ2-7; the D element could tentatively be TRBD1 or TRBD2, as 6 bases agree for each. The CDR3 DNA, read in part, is TGTGCCAGCAGCCAGGGGAGGAGCGAG. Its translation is CASSQGRSE. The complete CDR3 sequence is CASSQGRSEQYF.